These T cell receptor beta chains were read from a single sample in a study of blood T cell repertoires in COVID-19. The assay was immunoSEQ multiplex PCR, and TCRdb's table has in-frame clones only and misses some. In the table there are 200,000 to 250,000 clones, roughly 86% of which are singletons. The sample was peripheral blood. All receptors come from a woman aged 60-75 years who had recovered from COVID-19. Both conserved end residues are trimmed from each CDR3. Fields, in order: CDR3 length, J gene, V gene, CDR3 protein.

>11|TRBJ2-7|TRBV12-3/TRBV12-4
ASSRGQLDEQY
>13|TRBJ1-1|TRBV5-8
ASSLGTYSRGVAF
>10|TRBJ1-1|TRBV5-1
ASSLRDTEAF
>13|TRBJ2-3|TRBV10-3
AISESRGITDTQY
>13|TRBJ1-3|TRBV5-1
ASTPRGDAGNTIY
>13|TRBJ2-3|TRBV6-5
ASSYAAGDPDTQY
>11|TRBJ2-7|TRBV6-5
ASRTGDHYEQY
>14|TRBJ2-2|TRBV15
ATSARGGASTGELF
>15|TRBJ2-1|TRBV19
ASSGTGGFLSYNEQF
>11|TRBJ1-1|TRBV2
ASRGQGNTEAF
>13|TRBJ2-1|TRBV6-4
ASSELGGGANEQF
>11|TRBJ1-4|TRBV3-1/TRBV3-2
ASSQRVNEKLF
>12|TRBJ1-5|TRBV2
ASSGRTGNQPQH
>13|TRBJ2-2|TRBV7-9
ASSLADRNTGELF
>13|TRBJ2-7|TRBV5-4
ASSAVRRGHYEQY
>12|TRBJ1-4|TRBV5-6
ASSLRLGRWKLF
>12|TRBJ2-3|TRBV4-1
ASSQGDFTDTQY
>13|TRBJ1-5|TRBV5-1
ASSLGGTDGQPQH
>12|TRBJ2-3|TRBV12-5
ASGAGLATDTQY
>11|TRBJ1-1|TRBV28
ASLRQPEPEAF
>13|TRBJ1-6|TRBV28
ASSPDRSSDSPLH
>13|TRBJ1-5|TRBV19
ASTLLGTGGQPQH
>13|TRBJ2-1|TRBV3-1/TRBV3-2
ASSLRQGRSNEQF
>12|TRBJ2-7|TRBV4-3
ASSRDYYSYEQY
>12|TRBJ1-1|TRBV5-4
ASSLTGQNTEAF
>12|TRBJ2-1|TRBV6-5
ASSYSRTGGEQF
>11|TRBJ2-1|TRBV9
ASSAGAGYEQF